This TCR beta chain was recovered during a study of STAT5B mutations in CD4+ large granular lymphocyte leukemia. Study results and limitations: Compared with healthy controls (2/35), patient top clones favored TRBV06 (8/27). The CD4+ versus CD8+ T-LGLL clonality difference may reflect limited sample size. About a quarter of private leukemic clonotypes occurred rarely in other patients' non-leukemic repertoires.

In the study's own analysis: A productive frequency of 2.59 x 10-5 was the lowest detectable. This table comes from immunoSEQ multiplex PCR, and its TCRdb copy is limited to in-frame clones, with some not included. V, J and clone size are those of that table, while D and trimming were read from the DNA. The table has tens of thousands of clones, 70% to 90% seen once; the top ten hold around 3.3%. About this clone itself: The antigen is not known.

Trimming removed 3 bases from V and 4 bases from J, with 22 bases in between. Germline-derived CDR1 and CDR2 are SGDLS and YYNGEE. The CDR3 length is 17 residues. This receptor was taken from a human donor in good health. The material sequenced was CD4+ T cells from blood buffy coats. V and J are TRBV9 and TRBJ1-2; D call uncertain. As DNA, the CDR3 is TGTGCCAGCAGCGCCCCACTCCACCCGGGAGCCAGCTATGGCTACACCTTC. Amino acid sequence: CASSAPLHPGASYGYTF. The full variable domain, its missing parts supplied by reference TRBV9 and TRBJ1-2, is DSGVTQTPKHLITATGQRVTLRCSPRSGDLSVYWYQQSLDQGLQFLIQYYNGEERAKGNILERFSAQQFPDLHSELNLSSLELGDSALYFCASSAPLHPGASYGYTFGSGTRLTVV.